Listed here is a single T cell receptor beta chain. Antigen specificity is unknown. The data stem from a study of CD4+ T cells in melanoma. The V segment lost 4 bases and the J segment 2 bases; nucleotides outside the gene matches: 5. Germline V gives CDR1 SGHDN, CDR2 FVKESK. The length of the CDR3 is 14 residues. Sequencing was performed with immunoSEQ multiplex PCR; in TCRdb, only in-frame clones are kept and a portion is missing. The table includes roughly 120,000 clones, 92% detected once. General observations from the study: CD8+ T cell, macrophage and B cell function reportedly correlated with neoantigen-specific CD4+ T cells. In melanoma, neoantigen-specific CD4+ T cells reportedly differed in differentiation state.

This clonotype was sampled from a human donor with melanoma. The chain employs TRBV14 and TRBJ2-7; 7 bases line up with TRBD1. The sequencing input was peripheral blood. CDR3: CASSLGQEPYEQYF. The CDR3 coding sequence is TGTGCCAGCAGCCTTGGACAGGAACCCTACGAGCAGTACTTC.